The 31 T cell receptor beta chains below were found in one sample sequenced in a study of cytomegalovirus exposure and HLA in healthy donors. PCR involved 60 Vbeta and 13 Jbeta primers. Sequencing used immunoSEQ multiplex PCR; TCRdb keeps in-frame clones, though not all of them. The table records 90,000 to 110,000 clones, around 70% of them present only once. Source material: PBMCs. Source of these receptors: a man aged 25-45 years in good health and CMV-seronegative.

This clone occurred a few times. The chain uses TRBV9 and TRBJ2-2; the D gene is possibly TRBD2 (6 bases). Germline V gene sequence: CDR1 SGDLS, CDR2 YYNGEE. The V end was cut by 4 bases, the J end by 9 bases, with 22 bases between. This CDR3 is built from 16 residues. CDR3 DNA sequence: TGTGCCAGCAGCCCCCAACTCGCCTCCGGGAGTAGGGAGCTGTTTTTT. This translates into CASSPQLASGSRELFF.

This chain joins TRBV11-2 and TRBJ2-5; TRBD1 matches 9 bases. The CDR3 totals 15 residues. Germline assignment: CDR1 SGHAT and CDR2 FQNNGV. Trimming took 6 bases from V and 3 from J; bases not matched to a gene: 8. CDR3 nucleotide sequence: TGTGCCAGCAGTATAAACAGGGGGCGAGAAGAGACCCAGTACTTC. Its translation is CASSINRGREETQYF.

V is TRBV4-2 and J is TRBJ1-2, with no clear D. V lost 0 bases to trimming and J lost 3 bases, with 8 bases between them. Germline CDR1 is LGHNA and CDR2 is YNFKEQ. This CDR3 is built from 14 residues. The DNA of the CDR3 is TGTGCCAGCAGCCAAGATTTCACGGACTATGGCTACACCTTC. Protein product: CASSQDFTDYGYTF.

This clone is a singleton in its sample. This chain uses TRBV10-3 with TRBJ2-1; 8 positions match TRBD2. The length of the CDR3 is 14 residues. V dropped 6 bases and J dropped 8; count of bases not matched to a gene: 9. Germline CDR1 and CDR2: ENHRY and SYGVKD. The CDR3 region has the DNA TGTGCCATCAGGGATAGCGGGAAGGGTTATGAGCAGTTCTTC. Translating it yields CAIRDSGKGYEQFF.

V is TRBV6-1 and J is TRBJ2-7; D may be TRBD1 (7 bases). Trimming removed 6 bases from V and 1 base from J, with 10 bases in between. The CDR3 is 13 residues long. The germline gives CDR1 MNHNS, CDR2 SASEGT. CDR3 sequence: CASRAGQSYEQYF. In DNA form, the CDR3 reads TGTGCCAGCAGGGCGGGACAGTCCTACGAGCAGTACTTC.

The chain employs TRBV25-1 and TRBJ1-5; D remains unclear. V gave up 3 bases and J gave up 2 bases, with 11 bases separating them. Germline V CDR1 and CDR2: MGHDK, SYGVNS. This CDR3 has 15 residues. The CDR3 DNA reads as TGTGCCAGCAGTGAGGCCACGATACGCAATCAGCCCCAGCATTTT. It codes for CASSEATIRNQPQHF. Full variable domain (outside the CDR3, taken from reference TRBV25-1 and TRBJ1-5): EADIYQTPRYLVIGTGKKITLECSQTMGHDKMYWYQQDPGMELHLIHYSYGVNSTEKGDLSSESTVSRIRTEHFPLTLESARPSHTSQYLCASSEATIRNQPQHFGDGTRLSIL.

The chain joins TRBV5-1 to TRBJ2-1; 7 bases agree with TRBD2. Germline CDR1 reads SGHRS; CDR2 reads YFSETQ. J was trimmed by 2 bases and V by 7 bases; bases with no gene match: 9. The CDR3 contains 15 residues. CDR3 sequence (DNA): TGCGCCAGCGGGGGGGGAACTAGGGCCTACAATGAGCAGTTCTTC. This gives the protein CASGGGTRAYNEQFF.

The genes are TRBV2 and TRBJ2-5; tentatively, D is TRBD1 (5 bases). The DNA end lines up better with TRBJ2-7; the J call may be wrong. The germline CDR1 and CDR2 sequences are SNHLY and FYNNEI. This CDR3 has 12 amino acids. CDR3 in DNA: TGTGCCAGCAGTGAGCAGGGCTACGAGCAGTACTTC. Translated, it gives CASSEQGYEQYF.

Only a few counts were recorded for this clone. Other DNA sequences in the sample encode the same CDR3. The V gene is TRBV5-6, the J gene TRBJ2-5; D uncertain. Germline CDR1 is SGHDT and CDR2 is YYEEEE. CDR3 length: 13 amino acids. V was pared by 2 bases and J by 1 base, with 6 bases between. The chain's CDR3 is CASSFRVQETQYF. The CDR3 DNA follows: TGTGCCAGCAGCTTCCGGGTCCAAGAGACCCAGTACTTC.

CDR3 region: CASSLERASYEQYF. The CDR3 DNA reads as TGTGCCAGCAGCTTAGAGCGGGCCTCCTACGAGCAGTACTTC. The chain is built from TRBV11-2 and TRBJ2-7; D perhaps matches TRBD2 (5 bases). CDR1 is SGHAT, CDR2 FQNNGV, per germline. V gave up 0 bases and J gave up 0 bases, with 6 bases separating them. The CDR3 contains 14 residues.

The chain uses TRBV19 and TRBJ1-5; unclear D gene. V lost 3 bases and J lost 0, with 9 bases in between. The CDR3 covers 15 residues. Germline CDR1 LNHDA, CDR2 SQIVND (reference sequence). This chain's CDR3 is CASSIYRNSNQPQHF. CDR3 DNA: TGTGCCAGTAGTATCTATCGTAATAGCAATCAGCCCCAGCATTTT.

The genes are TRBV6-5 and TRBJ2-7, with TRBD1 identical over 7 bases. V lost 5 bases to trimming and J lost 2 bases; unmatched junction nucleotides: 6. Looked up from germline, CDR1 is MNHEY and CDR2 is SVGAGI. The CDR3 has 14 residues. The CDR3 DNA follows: TGTGCCAGCAGTCCCAACCAGGGGGCCTACGAGCAGTACTTC. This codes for CASSPNQGAYEQYF.

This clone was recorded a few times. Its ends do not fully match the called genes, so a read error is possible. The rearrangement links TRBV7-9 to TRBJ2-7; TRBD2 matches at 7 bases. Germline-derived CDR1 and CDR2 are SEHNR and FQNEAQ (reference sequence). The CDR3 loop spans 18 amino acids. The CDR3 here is CSSSLREGRDFRYYEQYF. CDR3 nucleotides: TGTTCCAGCAGCTTAAGGGAGGGAAGGGATTTCCGCTACTACGAGCAGTACTTC.

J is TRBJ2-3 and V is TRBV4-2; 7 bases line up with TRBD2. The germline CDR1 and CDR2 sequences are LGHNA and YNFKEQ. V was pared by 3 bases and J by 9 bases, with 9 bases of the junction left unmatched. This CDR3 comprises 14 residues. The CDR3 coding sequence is TGTGCCAGCAGCCAGGGGGGAGTAGCGGGCACGCAGTATTTT. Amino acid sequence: CASSQGGVAGTQYF.

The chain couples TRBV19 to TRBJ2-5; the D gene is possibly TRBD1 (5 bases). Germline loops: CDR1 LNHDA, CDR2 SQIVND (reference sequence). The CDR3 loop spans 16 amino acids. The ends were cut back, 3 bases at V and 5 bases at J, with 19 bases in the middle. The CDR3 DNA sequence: TGTGCCAGTAGTATTCTGCCTTCAGGGTCCAGGGAGACCCAGTACTTC. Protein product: CASSILPSGSRETQYF.

The CDR3 coding sequence is TGTGCCAGCAGTTTAAGCGGACGGGCCTACAATGAGCAGTTCTTC. Translating it yields CASSLSGRAYNEQFF. The chain couples TRBV28 to TRBJ2-1, with D possibly being TRBD2 (5 bases). The germline CDR1 and CDR2 sequences are MDHEN and SYDVKM. V was cut by 2 bases and J by 2 bases, with 10 bases left in between. The CDR3 is 15 residues long. Together with reference TRBV28 and TRBJ2-1, the CDR3 gives the full variable domain: DVKVTQSSRYLVKRTGEKVFLECVQDMDHENMFWYRQDPGLGLRLIYFSYDVKMKEKGDIPEGYSVSREKKERFSLILESASTNQTSMYLCASSLSGRAYNEQFFGPGTRLTVL.

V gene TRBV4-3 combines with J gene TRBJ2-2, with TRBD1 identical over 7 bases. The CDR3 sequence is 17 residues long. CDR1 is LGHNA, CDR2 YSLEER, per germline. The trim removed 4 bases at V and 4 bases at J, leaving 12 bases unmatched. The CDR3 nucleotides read TGCGCCAGCAGCCCGTTATTAACAGGGGCTGGCACCGGGGAGCTGTTTTTT. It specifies CASSPLLTGAGTGELFF.

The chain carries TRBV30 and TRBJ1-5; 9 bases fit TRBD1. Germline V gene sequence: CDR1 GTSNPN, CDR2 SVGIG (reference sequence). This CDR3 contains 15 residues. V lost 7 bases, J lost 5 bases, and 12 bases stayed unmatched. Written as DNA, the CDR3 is TGTGCCTTCTCCTCGGGACAGGGTAAAGATCAGCCCCAGCATTTT. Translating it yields CAFSSGQGKDQPQHF.

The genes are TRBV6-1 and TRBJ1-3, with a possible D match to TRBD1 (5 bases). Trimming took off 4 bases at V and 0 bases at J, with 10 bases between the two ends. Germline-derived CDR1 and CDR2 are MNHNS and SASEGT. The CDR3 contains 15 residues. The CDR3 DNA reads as TGTGCCAGCAGTGGTCGACAGTTCTCTGGAAACACCATATATTTT. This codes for CASSGRQFSGNTIYF.

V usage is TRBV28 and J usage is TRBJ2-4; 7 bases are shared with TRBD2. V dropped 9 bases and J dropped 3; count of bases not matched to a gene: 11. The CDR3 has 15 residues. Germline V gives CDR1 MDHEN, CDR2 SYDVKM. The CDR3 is CASRTPGEGKNIQYF. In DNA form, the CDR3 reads TGTGCCAGTCGAACCCCGGGGGAGGGCAAAAACATTCAGTACTTC.

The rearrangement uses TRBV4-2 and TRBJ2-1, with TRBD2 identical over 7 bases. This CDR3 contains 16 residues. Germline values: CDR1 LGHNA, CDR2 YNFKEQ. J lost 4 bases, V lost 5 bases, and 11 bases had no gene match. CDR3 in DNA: TGTGCCAGCAGCTTGGGCGGCGGGAGTGTATACAATGAGCAGTTCTTC. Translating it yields CASSLGGGSVYNEQFF.

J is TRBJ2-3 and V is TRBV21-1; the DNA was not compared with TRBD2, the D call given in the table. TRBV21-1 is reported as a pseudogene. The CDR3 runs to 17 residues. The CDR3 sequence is CASSKDPTSGGTDTQYF. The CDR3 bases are TGTGCCAGCAGCAAAGATCCTACTAGCGGGGGCACAGATACGCAGTATTTT.

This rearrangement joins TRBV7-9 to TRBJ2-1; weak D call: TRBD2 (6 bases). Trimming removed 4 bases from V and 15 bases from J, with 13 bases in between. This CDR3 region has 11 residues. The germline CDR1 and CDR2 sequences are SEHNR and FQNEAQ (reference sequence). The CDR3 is CASSSRGSGFF. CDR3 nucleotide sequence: TGTGCCAGCAGCTCCCGGGGGTCGGGGTTCTTC. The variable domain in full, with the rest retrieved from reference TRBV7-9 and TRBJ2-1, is DTGVSQNPRHKITKRGQNVTFRCDPISEHNRLYWYRQTLGQGPEFLTYFQNEAQLEKSRLLSDRFSAERPKGSFSTLEIQRTEQGDSAMYLCASSSRGSGFFGPGTRLTVL.

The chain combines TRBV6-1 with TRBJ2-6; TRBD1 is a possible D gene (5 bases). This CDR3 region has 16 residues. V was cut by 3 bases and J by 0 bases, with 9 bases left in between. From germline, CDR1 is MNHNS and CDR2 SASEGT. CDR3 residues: CASSDGAHSGANVLTF. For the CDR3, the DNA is TGTGCCAGCAGTGATGGGGCTCACTCTGGGGCCAACGTCCTGACTTTC.

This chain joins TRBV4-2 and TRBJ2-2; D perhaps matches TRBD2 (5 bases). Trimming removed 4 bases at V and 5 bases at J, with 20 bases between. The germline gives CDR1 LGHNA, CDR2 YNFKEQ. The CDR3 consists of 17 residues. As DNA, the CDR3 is TGTGCCAGCAGCCCCTTGGCTAGCTTTCCGGGTACCGGGGAGCTGTTTTTT. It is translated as CASSPLASFPGTGELFF.

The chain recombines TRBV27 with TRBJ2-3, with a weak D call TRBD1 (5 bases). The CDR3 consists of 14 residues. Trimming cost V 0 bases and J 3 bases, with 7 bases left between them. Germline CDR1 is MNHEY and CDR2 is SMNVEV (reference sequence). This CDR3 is CASSLSDITDTQYF. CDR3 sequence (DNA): TGTGCCAGCAGTTTATCGGACATTACAGATACGCAGTATTTT.

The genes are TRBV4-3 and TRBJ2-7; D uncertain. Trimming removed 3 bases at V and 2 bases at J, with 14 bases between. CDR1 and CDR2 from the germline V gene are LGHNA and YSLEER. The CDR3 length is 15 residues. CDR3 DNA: TGCGCCAGCAGCCATGATCCGACACCCCCCTACGAGCAGTACTTC. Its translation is CASSHDPTPPYEQYF.

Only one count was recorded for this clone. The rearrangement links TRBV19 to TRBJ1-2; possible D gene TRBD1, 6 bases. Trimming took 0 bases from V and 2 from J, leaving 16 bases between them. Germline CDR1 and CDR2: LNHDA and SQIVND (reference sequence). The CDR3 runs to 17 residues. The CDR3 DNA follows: TGTGCCAGTAGTATAGATCACGGGGGGCGCAGGAACTATGGCTACACCTTC. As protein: CASSIDHGGRRNYGYTF.

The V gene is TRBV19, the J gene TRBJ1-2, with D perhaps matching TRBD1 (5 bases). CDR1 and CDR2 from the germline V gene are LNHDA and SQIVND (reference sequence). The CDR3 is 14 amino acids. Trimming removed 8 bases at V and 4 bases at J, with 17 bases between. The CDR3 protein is CASEQVGEPYGYTF. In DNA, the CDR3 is TGTGCCAGTGAACAGGTTGGAGAGCCCTATGGCTACACCTTC.

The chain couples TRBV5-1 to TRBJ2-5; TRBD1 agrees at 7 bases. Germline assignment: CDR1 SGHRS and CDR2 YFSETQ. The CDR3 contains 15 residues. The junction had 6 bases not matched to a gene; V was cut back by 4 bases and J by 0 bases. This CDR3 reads CASSRDSQYQETQYF. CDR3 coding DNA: TGCGCCAGCAGCAGGGACAGTCAGTACCAAGAGACCCAGTACTTC.

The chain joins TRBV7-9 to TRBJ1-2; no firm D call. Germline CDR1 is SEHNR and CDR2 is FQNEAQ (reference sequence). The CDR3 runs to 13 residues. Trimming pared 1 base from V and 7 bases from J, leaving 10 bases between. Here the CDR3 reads CASSLDHGAGYTF. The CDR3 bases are TGTGCCAGCAGCTTAGATCACGGTGCTGGCTACACCTTC.